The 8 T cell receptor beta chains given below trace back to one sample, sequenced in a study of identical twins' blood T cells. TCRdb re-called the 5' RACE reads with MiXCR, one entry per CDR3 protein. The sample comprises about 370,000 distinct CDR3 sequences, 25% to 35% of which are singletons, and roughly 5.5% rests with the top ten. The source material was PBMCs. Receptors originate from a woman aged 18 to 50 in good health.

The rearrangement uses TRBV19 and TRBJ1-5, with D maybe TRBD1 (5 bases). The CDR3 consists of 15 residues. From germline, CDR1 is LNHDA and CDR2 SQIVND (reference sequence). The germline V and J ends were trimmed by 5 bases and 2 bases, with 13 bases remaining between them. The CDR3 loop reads CASSQLGEGNQPQHF. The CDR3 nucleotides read TGTGCCAGTAGTCAGCTAGGGGAAGGCAATCAGCCCCAGCATTTT.

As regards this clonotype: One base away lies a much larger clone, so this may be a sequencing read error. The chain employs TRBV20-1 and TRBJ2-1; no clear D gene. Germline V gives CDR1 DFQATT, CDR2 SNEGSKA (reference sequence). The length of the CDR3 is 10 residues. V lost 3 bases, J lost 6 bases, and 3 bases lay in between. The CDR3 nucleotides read TGCAGTGCTAGTAGCAATGAGCAGTTCTTC. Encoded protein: CSASSNEQFF.

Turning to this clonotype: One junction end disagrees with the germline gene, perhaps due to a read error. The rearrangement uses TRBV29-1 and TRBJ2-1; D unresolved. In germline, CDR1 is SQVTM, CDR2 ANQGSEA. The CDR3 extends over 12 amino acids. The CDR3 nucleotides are TGCAGCGTCCCATTAAGAGGCAATGGGCAGTTCTTC. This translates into CSVPLRGNGQFF.

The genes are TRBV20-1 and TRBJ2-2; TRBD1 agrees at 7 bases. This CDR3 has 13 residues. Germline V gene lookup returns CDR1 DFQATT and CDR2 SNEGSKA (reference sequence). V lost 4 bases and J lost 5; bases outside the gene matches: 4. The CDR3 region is CSAMTGRTGELFF. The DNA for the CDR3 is TGCAGTGCTATGACAGGGCGGACCGGGGAGCTGTTTTTT.

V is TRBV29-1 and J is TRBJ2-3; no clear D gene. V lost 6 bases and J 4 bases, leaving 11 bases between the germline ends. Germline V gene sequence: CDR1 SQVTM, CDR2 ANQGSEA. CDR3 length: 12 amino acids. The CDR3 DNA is TGCAGCGTAATGGTCGTAGCAGATACGCAGTATTTT. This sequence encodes CSVMVVADTQYF.

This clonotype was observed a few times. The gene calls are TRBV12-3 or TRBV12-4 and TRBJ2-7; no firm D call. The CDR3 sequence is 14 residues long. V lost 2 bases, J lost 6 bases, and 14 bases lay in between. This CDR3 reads CASSLKGFLGEQYF. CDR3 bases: TGTGCCAGCAGTTTAAAAGGGTTTCTTGGCGAGCAGTACTTC.

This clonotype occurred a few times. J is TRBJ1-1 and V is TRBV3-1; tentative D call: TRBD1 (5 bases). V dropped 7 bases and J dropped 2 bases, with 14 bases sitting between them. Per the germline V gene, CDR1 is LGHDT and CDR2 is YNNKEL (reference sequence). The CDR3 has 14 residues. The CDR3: CASNWDGGNTEAFF. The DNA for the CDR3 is TGTGCCAGCAACTGGGACGGAGGAAACACTGAAGCTTTCTTT.

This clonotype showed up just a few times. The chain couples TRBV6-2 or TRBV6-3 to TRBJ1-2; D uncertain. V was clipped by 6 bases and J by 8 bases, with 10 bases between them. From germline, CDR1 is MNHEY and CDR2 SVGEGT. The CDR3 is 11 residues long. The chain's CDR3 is CASSQPPGYTF. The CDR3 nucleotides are TGTGCCAGCAGCCAACCCCCGGGCTACACCTTC.